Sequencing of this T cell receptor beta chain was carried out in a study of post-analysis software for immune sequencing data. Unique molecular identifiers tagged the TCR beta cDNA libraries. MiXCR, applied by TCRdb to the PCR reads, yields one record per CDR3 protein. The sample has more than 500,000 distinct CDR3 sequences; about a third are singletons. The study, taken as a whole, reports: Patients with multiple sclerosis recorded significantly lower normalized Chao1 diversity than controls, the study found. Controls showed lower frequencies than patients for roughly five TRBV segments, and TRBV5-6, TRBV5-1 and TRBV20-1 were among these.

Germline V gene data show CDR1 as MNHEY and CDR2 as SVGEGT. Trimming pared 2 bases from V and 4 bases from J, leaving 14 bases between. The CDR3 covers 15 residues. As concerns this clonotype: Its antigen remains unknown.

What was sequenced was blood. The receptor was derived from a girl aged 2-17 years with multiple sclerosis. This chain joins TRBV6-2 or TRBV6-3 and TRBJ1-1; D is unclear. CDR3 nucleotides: TGTGCCAGCAGTTACAATTCCACGCGGGGCACTGAAGCTTTCTTT. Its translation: CASSYNSTRGTEAFF.